The 3 T cell receptor beta chains reported below all come from one sample, sequenced in a study of identical twins. A single record per CDR3 protein comes from TCRdb applying MiXCR to the 5' RACE reads. The profile covers about 730,000 distinct CDR3 sequences, with around 21% appearing a single time and approximately 4.3% taken by the ten largest. These data also featured in a second study, about T cells expressing NK-cell markers.

Input material: PBMCs. All receptors come from a woman between 18 and 29 years old in good health.

V and J are TRBV15 and TRBJ2-3; weak D call: TRBD1 (5 bases). The CDR3 spans 12 residues. Trimming took off 8 bases at V and 2 bases at J, with 8 bases between the two ends. Germline V CDR1 and CDR2: LNHNV, YYDKDF (reference sequence). The CDR3 bases are TGTGCCACCCGACAGACCACAGATACGCAGTATTTT. Protein sequence: CATRQTTDTQYF.

This chain uses TRBV15 with TRBJ2-7; TRBD2 matches at 9 bases. The CDR3 covers 15 residues. V lost 1 base to trimming and J lost 4 bases; unmatched junction nucleotides: 5. Germline assignment: CDR1 LNHNV and CDR2 YYDKDF (reference sequence). This CDR3 is CATSRGGGAGYEQYF. The CDR3 DNA is TGTGCCACCAGCAGAGGCGGGGGGGCCGGATACGAGCAGTACTTC. Drawing the rest from reference TRBV15 and TRBJ2-7, the complete variable domain is DAMVIQNPRYQVTQFGKPVTLSCSQTLNHNVMYWYQQKSSQAPKLLFHYYDKDFNNEADTPDNFQSRRPNTSFCFLDIRSPGLGDTAMYLCATSRGGGAGYEQYFGPGTRLTVT.

The chain uses TRBV13 and TRBJ1-2; D not certain. Trimming removed 5 bases at V and 3 bases at J, with 19 bases between. The V gene's germline CDR1 is PRHDT and CDR2 FYEKMQ (reference sequence). The CDR3 covers 16 residues. The CDR3 DNA reads TGTGCCAGCAGCCCCCTCTCCAGGCAAGCTCACTATGGCTACACCTTC. Translation: CASSPLSRQAHYGYTF.